This passage covers 29 T cell receptor beta chains from one sample sequenced in a study of cytomegalovirus exposure and HLA in healthy donors. 13 Jbeta primers and 60 Vbeta primers were used for the PCR. Data came from immunoSEQ multiplex PCR; TCRdb stores just in-frame clones and leaves some out. This sample carries under 150,000 clones, with roughly 1.4% going to the ten biggest clones. Sequenced: PBMCs. The receptors were gathered from a woman in her thirties or forties in good health and CMV-seronegative.

V and J are TRBV7-2 and TRBJ2-3; 10 bases align to TRBD2. The V gene's germline CDR1 is SGHTA and CDR2 FQGNSA. The CDR3 consists of 19 residues. V gave up 1 base and J gave up 0 bases; unmatched junction bases: 10. CDR3 protein: CASSLGRASGGPSTDTQYF. The CDR3 coding sequence is TGTGCCAGCAGCTTAGGACGGGCTAGCGGGGGCCCTAGCACAGATACGCAGTATTTT. Variable domain in full (rest from reference TRBV7-2 and TRBJ2-3): GAGVSQSPSNKVTEKGKDVELRCDPISGHTALYWYRQSLGQGLEFLIYFQGNSAPDKSGLPSDRFSAERTGGSVSTLTIQRTQQEDSAVYLCASSLGRASGGPSTDTQYFGPGTRLTVL.

V is TRBV9 and J is TRBJ1-6; D is unclear. V lost 3 bases, J lost 7 bases, and 20 bases lay in between. Germline V gene sequence: CDR1 SGDLS, CDR2 YYNGEE. The CDR3 sequence is 17 residues long. This CDR3 is CASSASLRDSLNSPLHF. CDR3 nucleotide sequence: TGTGCCAGCAGCGCTTCCCTCCGGGATTCACTGAATTCACCCCTCCACTTT.

The chain carries TRBV18 and TRBJ1-2; 10 bases are a match to TRBD1. V trimming: 4 bases; J trimming: 0 bases; junction bases outside the gene matches: 8. The CDR3 has 17 amino acids. The germline V gene has CDR1 KGHSH and CDR2 LQKENI. As DNA, the CDR3 is TGTGCCAGCTCACGACAGGGGGCGCTCCGTACTAACTATGGCTACACCTTC. Protein sequence: CASSRQGALRTNYGYTF.

The gene calls are TRBV9 and TRBJ2-7; D perhaps matches TRBD2 (5 bases). This CDR3 has 14 residues. The V gene's germline CDR1 is SGDLS and CDR2 YYNGEE. Trimming stripped 0 bases from V and 2 bases from J, with 9 bases between. As DNA, the CDR3 is TGTGCCAGCAGCGTAGGAGGGCCGGCCTACGAGCAGTACTTC. Its translation is CASSVGGPAYEQYF.

The CDR3 nucleotides read TGTGCCAGCAGCGTAGCTTTGGCGGTGCAAGAGACCCAGTACTTC. Amino acid sequence: CASSVALAVQETQYF. The J gene is TRBJ2-5, the V gene TRBV9; no definite D call. Between the trimmed V and J ends, which lost 0 bases and 2 bases, there was a span of 11 bases. Germline loops: CDR1 SGDLS, CDR2 YYNGEE. The CDR3 runs to 15 residues.

The chain uses TRBV5-4 and TRBJ2-7; 8 bases are a match to TRBD1. This CDR3 has 17 residues. CDR1 is SGHNT and CDR2 is YYREEE in the germline V gene (reference sequence). V trimming: 0 bases; J trimming: 5 bases; junction bases outside the gene matches: 13. The CDR3 bases are TGTGCCAGCAGCTTGGGTGGATCGGACAGGGTGTTAAACGAGCAGTACTTC. It is translated as CASSLGGSDRVLNEQYF.

The chain employs TRBV28 and TRBJ2-7; TRBD1 agrees at 7 bases. Germline V gives CDR1 MDHEN, CDR2 SYDVKM. With 1 base clipped from V and 5 bases from J, the junction kept 11 bases outside the gene matches. The CDR3 sequence is 16 residues long. The CDR3 sequence is CASSLSSGTVGHEQYF. CDR3 DNA: TGTGCCAGCAGTTTATCCTCCGGGACAGTGGGGCACGAGCAGTACTTC.

This chain links TRBV5-1 with TRBJ1-1, with 9 bases aligning to TRBD1. This CDR3 has 16 amino acids. CDR1 is SGHRS and CDR2 is YFSETQ in the germline V gene. After removal of 1 base from V and 5 bases from J, the junction contained 9 bases not matched to a gene. The CDR3 sequence is CASSLSSTGGGTEAFF. In nucleotides, the CDR3 is TGCGCCAGCAGCTTGAGCTCGACAGGGGGAGGAACTGAAGCTTTCTTT.

The V and J genes are TRBV7-9 and TRBJ1-1; D is undetermined. Germline lookup yields CDR1 SEHNR and CDR2 FQNEAQ (reference sequence). V was pared by 11 bases and J by 2 bases, with 18 bases between. This CDR3 region has 14 residues. For the CDR3, the DNA is TGTGCCTCGACCCGAGTGGAGAGAAACACTGAAGCTTTCTTT. Protein: CASTRVERNTEAFF.

The rearrangement links TRBV7-5 to TRBJ2-1; the listed D gene, TRBD2, was not tested against the DNA. TRBV7-5 is a listed pseudogene. This CDR3 comprises 17 residues. The CDR3 nucleotides are TGTGCCAGAAGCCTTAGCGGGATCCGTGCCACCTACAATGAGCAGTTCTTC. Protein: CARSLSGIRATYNEQFF.

This chain uses TRBV9 with TRBJ1-3; the D gene is possibly TRBD1 (6 bases). CDR3 size: 18 residues. Per germline, CDR1 SGDLS and CDR2 YYNGEE. Between the trimmed V and J ends, which lost 1 base and 0 bases, there was a span of 17 bases. The CDR3 sequence: CASSVKEGGGISGNTIYF. As DNA, the CDR3 is TGTGCCAGCAGCGTAAAAGAAGGGGGGGGGATCTCTGGAAACACCATATATTTT.

V and J are TRBV4-3 and TRBJ2-3, with 10 bases fitting TRBD2. This CDR3 is built from 16 residues. Germline assignment: CDR1 LGHNA and CDR2 YSLEER. V gave up 3 bases and J gave up 3 bases; unmatched junction bases: 6. The CDR3, as DNA: TGCGCCAGCAGCCATACCGTAGCGGGGGGAACAGATACGCAGTATTTT. Its translation is CASSHTVAGGTDTQYF.

This rearrangement joins TRBV19 to TRBJ1-4; a possible D gene is TRBD1 (5 bases). Trimming took off 4 bases at V and 4 bases at J, with 16 bases between the two ends. The CDR3 is 16 residues long. CDR1 LNHDA and CDR2 SQIVND come from the germline V gene (reference sequence). The CDR3 protein is CASSTLVAGNNEKLFF. The CDR3 region has the DNA TGTGCCAGTAGTACCCTGGTGGCAGGGAATAATGAAAAACTGTTTTTT.

The V gene is TRBV28, the J gene TRBJ1-4; tentatively, D is TRBD1 (5 bases). CDR1 is MDHEN and CDR2 is SYDVKM in the germline V gene. V dropped 6 bases and J dropped 14 bases, with 25 bases sitting between them. The CDR3 spans 15 residues. This CDR3 is CASSLPVGNEKGLFF. CDR3 bases: TGTGCCAGCAGCCTCCCCGTGGGTAATGAAAAGGGGCTGTTTTTT.

This chain joins TRBV29-1 and TRBJ1-4; D remains ambiguous. This CDR3 comprises 12 residues. Per germline, CDR1 SQVTM and CDR2 ANQGSEA. V was trimmed by 6 bases and J by 8 bases, leaving 13 bases between them. CDR3: CSVDGPSEKLFF. In nucleotides, the CDR3 is TGCAGCGTCGACGGGCCTAGCGAAAAACTGTTTTTT.

The rearrangement links TRBV6-4 to TRBJ2-1; 10 nucleotides agree with TRBD2. Trimming removed 3 bases from V and 4 bases from J; junction bases left unmatched: 3. The CDR3 has 15 amino acids. The germline CDR1 and CDR2 sequences are MRHNA and SNTAGT. DNA for the CDR3: TGTGCCAGCAGTGAGTCAGCGGGGGGGTACAATGAGCAGTTCTTC. Protein: CASSESAGGYNEQFF.

This sequence joins TRBV28 and TRBJ1-2; D is unclear. Germline lookup yields CDR1 MDHEN and CDR2 SYDVKM. V was clipped by 6 bases and J by 2 bases, with 10 bases between them. The CDR3 has 13 residues. The CDR3 here is CASSNEQNYGYTF. CDR3 nucleotides: TGTGCCAGCAGCAACGAACAGAACTATGGCTACACCTTC.

The V and J genes are TRBV4-1 and TRBJ2-1; 7 bases match TRBD2. V gave up 0 bases and J gave up 3 bases; unmatched junction bases: 8. Germline V gene sequence: CDR1 MGHRA, CDR2 YSYEKL. This CDR3 is 17 amino acids long. The CDR3 sequence is CASSQDMASGFYNEQFF. CDR3 bases: TGCGCCAGCAGCCAAGACATGGCTAGCGGTTTCTACAATGAGCAGTTCTTC.

This chain joins TRBV5-1 and TRBJ1-1; 7 positions match TRBD1. Trimming at V came to 5 bases and at J to 5 bases, leaving 6 bases not matched to a gene. The CDR3 is 13 residues long. Germline V gives CDR1 SGHRS, CDR2 YFSETQ. The CDR3 is CASRPGQDTEAFF. Here the CDR3 DNA reads TGCGCCAGCAGACCAGGACAGGATACTGAAGCTTTCTTT.

The J gene is TRBJ2-5, the V gene TRBV4-2, with 11 bases aligning to TRBD2. The V and J ends lost 0 bases and 5 bases, in that order; junction bases with no gene match: 11. The CDR3 covers 18 residues. The V gene's germline CDR1 is LGHNA and CDR2 YNFKEQ. Written as DNA, the CDR3 is TGTGCCAGCAGCCAAGATGTTAGGGCTAGCGGGGGGCGGGAGACCCAGTACTTC. This translates into CASSQDVRASGGRETQYF.

This chain links TRBV7-9 with TRBJ2-7; perhaps TRBD2 as D (6 bases). The germline V gene encodes CDR1 SEHNR and CDR2 FQNEAQ (reference sequence). V lost 3 bases to trimming and J lost 7 bases, with 7 bases between them. This CDR3 has 11 residues. The CDR3 region has the DNA TGTGCCAGCAGCTTTGGGAGGGAGCAGTACTTC. Protein sequence: CASSFGREQYF.

The chain has TRBV18 and TRBJ1-2; 11 nucleotides agree with TRBD1. CDR3 size: 15 residues. V lost 3 bases and J lost 3; bases outside the gene matches: 3. Germline V gene sequence: CDR1 KGHSH, CDR2 LQKENI. The CDR3 DNA reads as TGTGCCAGCTCACCGGGGACAGGGGGTTACTATGGCTACACCTTC. As protein: CASSPGTGGYYGYTF.

The J gene is TRBJ2-7, the V gene TRBV27, with 7 bases identical to TRBD2. J lost 0 bases, V lost 5 bases, and 7 bases had no gene match. CDR1 is MNHEY and CDR2 is SMNVEV in the germline V gene (reference sequence). CDR3 length: 15 amino acids. Written as DNA, the CDR3 is TGTGCCAGCAGTCCCTGGGACTACCTCTCCTACGAGCAGTACTTC. This encodes CASSPWDYLSYEQYF.

The chain is built from TRBV7-2 and TRBJ1-1, with 7 bases aligning to TRBD1. The V gene's germline CDR1 is SGHTA and CDR2 FQGNSA. The CDR3 spans 16 residues. The V gene end was trimmed by 4 bases and the J gene end by 0 bases; junction bases not matched to a gene: 8. The CDR3 nucleotides are TGTGCCAGCAGCTCCCGGCGGACAGGTTTGAACACTGAAGCTTTCTTT. This sequence encodes CASSSRRTGLNTEAFF.

V usage is TRBV5-6 and J usage is TRBJ1-1; D might be TRBD1 (5 bases). V was pared by 2 bases and J by 6 bases, with 20 bases between. CDR3 size: 16 residues. In germline, CDR1 is SGHDT, CDR2 YYEEEE. CDR3 coding DNA: TGTGCCAGCAGCTTCCGCCTTGGCAGGGTAGAGGCTGAAGCTTTCTTT. As protein: CASSFRLGRVEAEAFF.

The gene calls are TRBV2 and TRBJ2-7; D may be TRBD2 (6 bases). Trimming shortened V by 1 base and J by 7 bases, and 14 bases separated the two germline ends. Germline V CDR1 and CDR2: SNHLY, FYNNEI. The CDR3 is 14 amino acids. The CDR3 DNA follows: TGTGCCAGCAGTGAAGTTAGACTCGGAGGGGAGCAGTACTTC. This translates into CASSEVRLGGEQYF.

This chain joins TRBV7-2 and TRBJ2-1, with TRBD2 identical over 8 bases. This CDR3 contains 15 residues. With V trimmed by 2 bases and J by 8 bases, 8 bases remained unmatched. Per germline, CDR1 SGHTA and CDR2 FQGNSA. CDR3 in amino acids: CASSLLVAGGDEQFF. In DNA form, the CDR3 reads TGTGCCAGCAGCTTATTAGTGGCGGGGGGCGATGAGCAGTTCTTC. Complete variable domain (other parts from reference TRBV7-2 and TRBJ2-1): GAGVSQSPSNKVTEKGKDVELRCDPISGHTALYWYRQSLGQGLEFLIYFQGNSAPDKSGLPSDRFSAERTGGSVSTLTIQRTQQEDSAVYLCASSLLVAGGDEQFFGPGTRLTVL.

The chain couples TRBV4-2 to TRBJ2-5; D possibly corresponds to TRBD2 (7 bases). The CDR3 totals 16 residues. The germline V gene encodes CDR1 LGHNA and CDR2 YNFKEQ. The V end lost 0 bases, the J end lost 1 base, and 12 bases lay between the germline ends. The CDR3 nucleotides read TGTGCCAGCAGCCAAGAAGGGGGGGGGATCCAAGAGACCCAGTACTTC. This encodes CASSQEGGGIQETQYF.

This chain connects TRBV18 to TRBJ1-2, with 9 bases that match TRBD1. The V gene's germline CDR1 is KGHSH and CDR2 LQKENI. The V and J ends lost 3 bases and 8 bases, in that order; junction bases with no gene match: 7. This CDR3 has 14 amino acids. CDR3 nucleotides: TGTGCCAGCTCACCTACACAGGGGGCGGAAGGCTACACCTTC. Its protein product is CASSPTQGAEGYTF.